Sequencing of this T cell receptor beta chain was carried out in a study of control samples from healthy donors and cancer patients. The CDR3 consists of 12 residues. From germline, CDR1 is GTSNPN and CDR2 SVGIG (reference sequence). The ends were cut back, 2 bases at V and 11 bases at J, with 15 bases in the middle. The data were produced by immunoSEQ multiplex PCR, yet TCRdb's version contains in-frame clones alone and is incomplete. Here the sample spans about 93,000 clones, less than 90% being singletons. This receptor was identified in a woman in her 70s in good health. The sequenced sample consisted of blood. This chain links TRBV30 with TRBJ1-1, with D hard to call. For the CDR3, the DNA is TGTGCCTGGAGTACCACATCTCAGAGGGCTTTCTTT. It yields the protein CAWSTTSQRAFF. The full variable domain, rest sourced from reference TRBV30 and TRBJ1-1, is SQTIHQWPATLVQPVGSPLSLECTVEGTSNPNLYWYRQAAGRGLQLLFYSVGIGQISSEVPQNLSASRPQDRQFILSSKKLLLSDSGFYLCAWSTTSQRAFFGQGTRLTVV.